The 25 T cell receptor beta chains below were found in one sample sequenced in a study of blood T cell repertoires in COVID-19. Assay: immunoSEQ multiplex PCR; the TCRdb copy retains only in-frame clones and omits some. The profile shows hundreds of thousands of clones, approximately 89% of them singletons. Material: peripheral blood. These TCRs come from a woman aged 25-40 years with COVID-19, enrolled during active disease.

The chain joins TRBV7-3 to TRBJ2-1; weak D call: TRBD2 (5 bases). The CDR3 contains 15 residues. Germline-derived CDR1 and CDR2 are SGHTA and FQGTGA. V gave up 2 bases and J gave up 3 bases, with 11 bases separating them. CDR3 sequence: CASSLGLGSYNEQFF. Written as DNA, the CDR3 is TGTGCCAGCAGCTTAGGTCTAGGGAGCTACAATGAGCAGTTCTTC.

CDR3 DNA: TGTGCCAGCAGAAGGGGGCCTAGCAATCAGCCCCAGCATTTT. Translation gives CASRRGPSNQPQHF. The V call is TRBV6-5, the J call TRBJ1-5, with 7 nucleotides matching TRBD1. With 6 bases clipped from V and 0 bases from J, the junction kept 2 bases outside the gene matches. Germline values: CDR1 MNHEY, CDR2 SVGAGI. The CDR3 covers 14 residues.

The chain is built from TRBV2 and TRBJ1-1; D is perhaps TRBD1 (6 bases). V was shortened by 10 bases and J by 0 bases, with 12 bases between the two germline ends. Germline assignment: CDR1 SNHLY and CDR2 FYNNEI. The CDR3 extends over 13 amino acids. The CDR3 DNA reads TGTGCCATACAGGGAGACATGAACACTGAAGCTTTCTTT. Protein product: CAIQGDMNTEAFF.

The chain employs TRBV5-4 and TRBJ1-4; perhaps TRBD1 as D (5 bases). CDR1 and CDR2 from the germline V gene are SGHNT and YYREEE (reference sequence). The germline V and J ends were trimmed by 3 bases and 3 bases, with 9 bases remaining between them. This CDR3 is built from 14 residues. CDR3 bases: TGTGCCAGCAGCTCCGGGGGATCTAATGAAAAACTGTTTTTT. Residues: CASSSGGSNEKLFF.

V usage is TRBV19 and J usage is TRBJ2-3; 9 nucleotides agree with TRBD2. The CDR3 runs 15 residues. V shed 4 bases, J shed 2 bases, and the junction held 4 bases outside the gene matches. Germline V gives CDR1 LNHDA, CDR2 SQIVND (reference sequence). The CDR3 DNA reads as TGTGCCAGTAGTAAGCGGGGGGCCTCCACAGATACGCAGTATTTT. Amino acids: CASSKRGASTDTQYF.

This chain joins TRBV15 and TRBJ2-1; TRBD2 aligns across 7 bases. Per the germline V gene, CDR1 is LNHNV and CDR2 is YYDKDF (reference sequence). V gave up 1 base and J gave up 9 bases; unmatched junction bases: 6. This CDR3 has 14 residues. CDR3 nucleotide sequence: TGTGCCACCAGCAGAGCCTCTACGGGGGGTGAGCAGTTCTTC. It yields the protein CATSRASTGGEQFF.

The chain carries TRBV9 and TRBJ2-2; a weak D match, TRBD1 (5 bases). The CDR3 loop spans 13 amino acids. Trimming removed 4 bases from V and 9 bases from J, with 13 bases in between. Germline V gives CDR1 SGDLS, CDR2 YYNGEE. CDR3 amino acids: CASSPRQGWELFF. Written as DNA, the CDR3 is TGTGCCAGCAGCCCCAGGCAGGGTTGGGAGCTGTTTTTT.

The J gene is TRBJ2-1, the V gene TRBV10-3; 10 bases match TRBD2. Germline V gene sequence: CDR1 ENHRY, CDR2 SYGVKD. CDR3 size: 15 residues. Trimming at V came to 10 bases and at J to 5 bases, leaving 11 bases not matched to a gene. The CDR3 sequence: CATAQLAGDHNEQFF. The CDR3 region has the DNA TGTGCCACCGCCCAGCTAGCGGGGGACCACAATGAGCAGTTCTTC.

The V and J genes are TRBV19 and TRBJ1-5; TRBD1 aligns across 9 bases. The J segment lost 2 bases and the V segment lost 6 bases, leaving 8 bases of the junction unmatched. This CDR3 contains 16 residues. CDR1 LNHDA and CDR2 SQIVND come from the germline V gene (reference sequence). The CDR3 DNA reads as TGTGCCAGTAGACGGAGACGACAGGGGGGCAATCAGCCCCAGCATTTT. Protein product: CASRRRRQGGNQPQHF.

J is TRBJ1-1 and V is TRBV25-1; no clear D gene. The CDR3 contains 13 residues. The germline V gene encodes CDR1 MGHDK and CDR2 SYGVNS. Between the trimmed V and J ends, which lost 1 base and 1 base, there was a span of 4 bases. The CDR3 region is CASSEFSNTEAFF. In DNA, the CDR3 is TGTGCCAGCAGTGAATTCTCGAACACTGAAGCTTTCTTT.

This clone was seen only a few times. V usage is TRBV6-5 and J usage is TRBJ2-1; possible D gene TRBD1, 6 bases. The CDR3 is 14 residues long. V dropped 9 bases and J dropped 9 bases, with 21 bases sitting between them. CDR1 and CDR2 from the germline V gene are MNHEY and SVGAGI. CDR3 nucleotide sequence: TGTGCCAGTGGTGTAAGACAGGAGGACAGTGAGCAGTTCTTC. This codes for CASGVRQEDSEQFF.

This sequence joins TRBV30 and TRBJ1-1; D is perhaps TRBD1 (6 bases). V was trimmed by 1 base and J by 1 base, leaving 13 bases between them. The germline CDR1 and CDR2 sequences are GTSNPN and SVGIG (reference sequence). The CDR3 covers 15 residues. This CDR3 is CAWSEWGPQNTEAFF. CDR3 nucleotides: TGTGCCTGGAGTGAATGGGGGCCCCAGAACACTGAAGCTTTCTTT.

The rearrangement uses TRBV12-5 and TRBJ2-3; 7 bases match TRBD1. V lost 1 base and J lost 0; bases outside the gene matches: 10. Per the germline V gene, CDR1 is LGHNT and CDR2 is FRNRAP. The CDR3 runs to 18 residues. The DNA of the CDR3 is TGTGCTAGTGGTTTGGCAGAAAAGGGACAGCGCAGCACAGATACGCAGTATTTT. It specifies CASGLAEKGQRSTDTQYF.

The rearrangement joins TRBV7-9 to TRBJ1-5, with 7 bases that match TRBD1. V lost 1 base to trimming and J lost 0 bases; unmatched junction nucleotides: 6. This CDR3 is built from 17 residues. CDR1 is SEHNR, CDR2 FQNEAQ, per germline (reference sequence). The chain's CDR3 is CASSLGTGEYSNQPQHF. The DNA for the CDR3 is TGTGCCAGCAGCTTAGGGACAGGCGAATATAGCAATCAGCCCCAGCATTTT.

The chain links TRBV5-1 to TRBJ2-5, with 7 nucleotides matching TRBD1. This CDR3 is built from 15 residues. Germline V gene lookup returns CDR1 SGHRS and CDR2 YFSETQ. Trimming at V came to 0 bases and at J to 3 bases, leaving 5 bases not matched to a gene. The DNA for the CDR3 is TGCGCCAGCAGCTTGGCTCAGGGGGTTGAAGAGACCCAGTACTTC. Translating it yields CASSLAQGVEETQYF.

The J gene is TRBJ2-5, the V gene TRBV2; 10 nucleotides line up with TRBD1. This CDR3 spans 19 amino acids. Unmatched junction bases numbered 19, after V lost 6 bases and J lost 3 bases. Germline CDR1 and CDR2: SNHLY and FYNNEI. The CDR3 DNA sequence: TGTGCCAGCAGCCCGACTTTGAGACAGGGGGCGAGTGTGGAAGAGACCCAGTACTTC. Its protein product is CASSPTLRQGASVEETQYF.

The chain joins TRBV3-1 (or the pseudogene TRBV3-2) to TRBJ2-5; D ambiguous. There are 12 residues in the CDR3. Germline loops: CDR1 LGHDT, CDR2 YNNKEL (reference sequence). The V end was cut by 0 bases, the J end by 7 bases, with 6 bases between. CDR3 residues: CASSQDVRTQYF. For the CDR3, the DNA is TGTGCCAGCAGCCAAGATGTCCGGACCCAGTACTTC.

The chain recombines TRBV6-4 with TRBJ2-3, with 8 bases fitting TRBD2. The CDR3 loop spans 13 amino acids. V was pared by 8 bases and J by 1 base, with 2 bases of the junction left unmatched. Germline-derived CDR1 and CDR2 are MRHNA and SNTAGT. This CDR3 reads CASSGGRTDTQYF. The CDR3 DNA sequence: TGTGCCAGCTCGGGGGGGCGCACAGATACGCAGTATTTT.

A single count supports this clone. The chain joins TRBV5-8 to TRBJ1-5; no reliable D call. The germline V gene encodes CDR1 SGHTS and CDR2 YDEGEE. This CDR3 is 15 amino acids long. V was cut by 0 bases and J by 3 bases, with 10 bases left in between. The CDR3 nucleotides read TGTGCCAGCAGCTTGGGACAAGCCCTCAATCAGCCCCAGCATTTT. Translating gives CASSLGQALNQPQHF.

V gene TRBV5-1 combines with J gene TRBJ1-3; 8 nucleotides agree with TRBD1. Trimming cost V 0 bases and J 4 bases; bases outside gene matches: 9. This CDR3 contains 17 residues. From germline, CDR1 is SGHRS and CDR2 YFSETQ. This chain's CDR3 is CASSLELPGGSGNTIYF. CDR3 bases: TGCGCCAGCAGCTTGGAGCTCCCAGGGGGCTCCGGAAACACCATATATTTT.

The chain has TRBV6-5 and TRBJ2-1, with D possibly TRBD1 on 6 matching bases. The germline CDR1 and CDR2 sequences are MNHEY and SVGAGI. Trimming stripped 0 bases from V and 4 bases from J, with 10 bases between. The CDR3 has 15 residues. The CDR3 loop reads CASSYSGAVYNEQFF. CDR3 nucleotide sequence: TGTGCCAGCAGTTACTCGGGGGCCGTGTACAATGAGCAGTTCTTC.

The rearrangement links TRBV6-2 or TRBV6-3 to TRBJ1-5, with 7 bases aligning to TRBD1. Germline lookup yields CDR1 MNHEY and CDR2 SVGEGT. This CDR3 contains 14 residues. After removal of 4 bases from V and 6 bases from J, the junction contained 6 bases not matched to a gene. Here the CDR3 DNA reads TGTGCCAGCAGTTCCCTACAGGGGACTCAGCCCCAGCATTTT. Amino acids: CASSSLQGTQPQHF.

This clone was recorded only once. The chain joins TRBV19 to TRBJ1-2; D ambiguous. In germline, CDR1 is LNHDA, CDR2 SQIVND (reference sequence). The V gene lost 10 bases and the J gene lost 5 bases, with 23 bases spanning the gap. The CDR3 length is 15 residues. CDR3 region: CATKPFAGSPYGYTF. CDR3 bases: TGTGCCACTAAGCCCTTCGCCGGGAGCCCATATGGCTACACCTTC.

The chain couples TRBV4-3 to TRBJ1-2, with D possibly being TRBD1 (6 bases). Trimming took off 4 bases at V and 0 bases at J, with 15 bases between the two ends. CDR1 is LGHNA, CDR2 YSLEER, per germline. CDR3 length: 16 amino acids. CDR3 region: CASSRESGQTNYGYTF. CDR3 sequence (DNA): TGCGCCAGCAGCCGAGAATCGGGACAAACTAACTATGGCTACACCTTC.

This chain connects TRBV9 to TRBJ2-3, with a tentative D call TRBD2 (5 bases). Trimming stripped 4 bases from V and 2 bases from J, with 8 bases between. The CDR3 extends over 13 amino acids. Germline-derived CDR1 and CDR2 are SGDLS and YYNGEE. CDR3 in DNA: TGTGCCAGCAGCTGGGAGACCACAGATACGCAGTATTTT. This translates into CASSWETTDTQYF.